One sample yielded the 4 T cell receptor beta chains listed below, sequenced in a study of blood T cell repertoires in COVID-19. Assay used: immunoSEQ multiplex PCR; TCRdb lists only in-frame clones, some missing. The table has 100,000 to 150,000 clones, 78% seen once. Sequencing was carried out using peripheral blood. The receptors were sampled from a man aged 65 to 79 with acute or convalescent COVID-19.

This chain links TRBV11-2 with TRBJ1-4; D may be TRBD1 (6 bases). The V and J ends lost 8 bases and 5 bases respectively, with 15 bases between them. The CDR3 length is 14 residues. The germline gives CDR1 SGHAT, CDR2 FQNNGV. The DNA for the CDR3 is TGTGCCAGCGGAAACAGGGACCGAAATGAAAAACTGTTTTTT. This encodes CASGNRDRNEKLFF.

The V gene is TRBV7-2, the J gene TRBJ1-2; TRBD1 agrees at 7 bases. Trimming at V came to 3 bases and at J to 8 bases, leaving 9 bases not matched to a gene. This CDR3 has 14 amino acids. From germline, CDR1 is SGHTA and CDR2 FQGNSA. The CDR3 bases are TGTGCCAGCAGCTTCGGGACAGCCGATAGGGGCTACACCTTC. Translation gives CASSFGTADRGYTF.

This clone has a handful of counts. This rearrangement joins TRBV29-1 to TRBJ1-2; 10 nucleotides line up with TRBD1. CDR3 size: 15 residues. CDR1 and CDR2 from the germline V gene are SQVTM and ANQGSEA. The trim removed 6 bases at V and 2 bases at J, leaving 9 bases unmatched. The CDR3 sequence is CSVNSPGQGNYGYTF. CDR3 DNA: TGCAGCGTCAATTCCCCGGGACAGGGGAACTATGGCTACACCTTC.

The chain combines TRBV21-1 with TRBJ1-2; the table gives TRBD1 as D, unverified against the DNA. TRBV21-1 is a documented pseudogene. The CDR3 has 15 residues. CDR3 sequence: CASSRWGLGDYGYTF. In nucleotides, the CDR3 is TGTGCCAGCAGCAGGTGGGGGCTAGGGGACTATGGCTACACCTTC.